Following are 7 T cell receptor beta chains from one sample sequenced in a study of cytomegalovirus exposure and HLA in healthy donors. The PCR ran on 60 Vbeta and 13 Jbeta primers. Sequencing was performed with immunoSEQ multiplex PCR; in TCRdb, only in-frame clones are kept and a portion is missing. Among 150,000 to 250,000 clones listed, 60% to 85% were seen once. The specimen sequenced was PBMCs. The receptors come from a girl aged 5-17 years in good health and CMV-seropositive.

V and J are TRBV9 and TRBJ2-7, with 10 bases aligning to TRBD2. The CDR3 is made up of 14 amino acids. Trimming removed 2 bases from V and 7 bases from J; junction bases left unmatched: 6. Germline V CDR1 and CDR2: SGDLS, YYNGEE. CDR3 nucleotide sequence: TGTGCCAGCAGCGTGAGCGGGGGGGCAGGGGAGCAGTACTTC. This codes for CASSVSGGAGEQYF.

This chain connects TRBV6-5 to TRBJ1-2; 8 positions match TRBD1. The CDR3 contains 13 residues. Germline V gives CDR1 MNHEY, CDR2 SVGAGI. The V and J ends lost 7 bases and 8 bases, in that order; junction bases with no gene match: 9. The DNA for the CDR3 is TGTGCCAGCAAAATATCAGGGGGCGAGGGCTACACCTTC. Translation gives CASKISGGEGYTF.

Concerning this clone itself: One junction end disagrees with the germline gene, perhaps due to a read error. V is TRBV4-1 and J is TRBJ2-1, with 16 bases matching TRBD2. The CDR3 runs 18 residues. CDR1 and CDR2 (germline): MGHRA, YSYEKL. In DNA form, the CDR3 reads TGCGCCAGCAGCCAAAAACCGGGGACTAGCGGGGGGGCCTCAGAGCCGTTCTTC. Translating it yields CASSQKPGTSGGASEPFF.

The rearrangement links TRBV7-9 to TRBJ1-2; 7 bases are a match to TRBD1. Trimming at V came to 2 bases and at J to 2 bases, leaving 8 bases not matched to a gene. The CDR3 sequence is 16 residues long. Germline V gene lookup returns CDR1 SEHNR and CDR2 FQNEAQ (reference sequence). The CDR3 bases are TGTGCCAGCAGCTTAAGAGGGGACAGAGCAAACTATGGCTACACCTTC. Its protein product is CASSLRGDRANYGYTF.

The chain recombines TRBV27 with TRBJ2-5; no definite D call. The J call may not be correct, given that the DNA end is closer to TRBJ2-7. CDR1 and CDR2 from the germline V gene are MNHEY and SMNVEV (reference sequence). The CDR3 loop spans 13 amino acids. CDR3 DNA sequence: TGTGCCAGCAGCTACAGTCAAGCCAACGAGCAGTACTTC. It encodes CASSYSQANEQYF.

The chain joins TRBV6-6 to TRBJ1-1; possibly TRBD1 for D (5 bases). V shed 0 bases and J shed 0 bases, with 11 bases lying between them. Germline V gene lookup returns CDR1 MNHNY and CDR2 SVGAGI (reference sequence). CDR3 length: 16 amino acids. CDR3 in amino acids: CASSYSRGGVNTEAFF. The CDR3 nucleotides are TGTGCCAGCAGTTACTCACGCGGGGGAGTGAACACTGAAGCTTTCTTT.

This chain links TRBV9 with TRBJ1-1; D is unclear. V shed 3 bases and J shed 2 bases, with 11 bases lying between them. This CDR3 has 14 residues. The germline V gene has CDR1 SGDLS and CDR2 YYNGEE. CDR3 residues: CASSDVGLNTEAFF. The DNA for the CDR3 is TGTGCCAGCAGCGACGTCGGACTCAACACTGAAGCTTTCTTT.